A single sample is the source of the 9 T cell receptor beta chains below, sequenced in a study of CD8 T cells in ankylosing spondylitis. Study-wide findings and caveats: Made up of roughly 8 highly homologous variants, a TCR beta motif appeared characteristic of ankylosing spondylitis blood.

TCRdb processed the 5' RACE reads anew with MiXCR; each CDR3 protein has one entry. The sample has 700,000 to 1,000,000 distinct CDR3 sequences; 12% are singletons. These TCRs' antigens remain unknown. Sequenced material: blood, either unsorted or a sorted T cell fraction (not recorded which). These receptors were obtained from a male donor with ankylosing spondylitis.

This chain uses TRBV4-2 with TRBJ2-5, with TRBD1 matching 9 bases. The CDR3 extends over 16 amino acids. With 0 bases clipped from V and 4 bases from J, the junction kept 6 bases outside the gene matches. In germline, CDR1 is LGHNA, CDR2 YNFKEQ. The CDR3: CASSQEGTGYVETQYF. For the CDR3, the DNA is TGTGCCAGCAGCCAAGAGGGGACAGGGTATGTAGAGACCCAGTACTTC.

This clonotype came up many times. The CDR3 protein is CASSLGISKEQFF. CDR3 nucleotides: TGTGCCAGCAGCCTGGGGATTAGTAAGGAGCAGTTCTTC. This chain connects TRBV3-1 to TRBJ2-1; D not certain. The CDR3 sequence is 13 residues long. The germline V gene encodes CDR1 LGHDT and CDR2 YNNKEL (reference sequence). Trimming stripped 4 bases from V and 10 bases from J, with 14 bases between.

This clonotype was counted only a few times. DNA for the CDR3: TGCAGTGCTAGAGTTTCGCTTTTGAGCTCCTACAATGAGCAGTTCTTC. Protein: CSARVSLLSSYNEQFF. The J gene is TRBJ2-1, the V gene TRBV20-1; D remains unclear. The V end lost 1 base, the J end lost 0 bases, and 13 bases lay between the germline ends. Per the germline V gene, CDR1 is DFQATT and CDR2 is SNEGSKA (reference sequence). This CDR3 is built from 16 residues.

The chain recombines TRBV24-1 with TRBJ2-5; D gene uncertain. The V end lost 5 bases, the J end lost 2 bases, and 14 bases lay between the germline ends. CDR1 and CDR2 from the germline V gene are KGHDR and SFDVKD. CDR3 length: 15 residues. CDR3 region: CATSGTLGPQETQYF. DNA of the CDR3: TGTGCCACCAGTGGTACATTGGGCCCACAAGAGACCCAGTACTTC.

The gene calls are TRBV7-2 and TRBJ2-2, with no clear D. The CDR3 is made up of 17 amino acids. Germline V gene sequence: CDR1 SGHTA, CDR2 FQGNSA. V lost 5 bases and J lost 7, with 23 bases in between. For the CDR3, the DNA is TGTGCCAGCAGCCTCCTTCCCGGTTTAACTCAGGTCGGGGAGCTGTTTTTT. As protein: CASSLLPGLTQVGELFF. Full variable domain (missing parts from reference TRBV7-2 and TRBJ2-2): GAGVSQSPSNKVTEKGKDVELRCDPISGHTALYWYRQSLGQGLEFLIYFQGNSAPDKSGLPSDRFSAERTGGSVSTLTIQRTQQEDSAVYLCASSLLPGLTQVGELFFGEGSRLTVL.

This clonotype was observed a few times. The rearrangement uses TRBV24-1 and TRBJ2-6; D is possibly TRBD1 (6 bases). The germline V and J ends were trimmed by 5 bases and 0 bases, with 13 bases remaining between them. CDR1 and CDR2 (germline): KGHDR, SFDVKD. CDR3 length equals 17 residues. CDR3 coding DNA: TGTGCCACCAGTGCCGGACAGCCTCTCTCTGGGGCCAACGTCCTGACTTTC. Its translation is CATSAGQPLSGANVLTF.

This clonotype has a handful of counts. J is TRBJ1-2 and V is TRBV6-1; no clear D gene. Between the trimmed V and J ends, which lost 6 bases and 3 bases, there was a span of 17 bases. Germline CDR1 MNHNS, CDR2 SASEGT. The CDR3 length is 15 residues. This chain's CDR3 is CASRRVVPGDYGYTF. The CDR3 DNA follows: TGTGCCAGCAGACGCGTTGTCCCGGGAGACTATGGCTACACCTTC.

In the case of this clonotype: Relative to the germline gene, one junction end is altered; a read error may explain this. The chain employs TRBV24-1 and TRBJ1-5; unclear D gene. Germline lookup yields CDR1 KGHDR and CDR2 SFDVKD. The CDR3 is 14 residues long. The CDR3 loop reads CATSRDSANQPQLF. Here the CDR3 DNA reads TGTGCCACCAGCCGCGACTCGGCAAATCAGCCCCAGCTTTTT.

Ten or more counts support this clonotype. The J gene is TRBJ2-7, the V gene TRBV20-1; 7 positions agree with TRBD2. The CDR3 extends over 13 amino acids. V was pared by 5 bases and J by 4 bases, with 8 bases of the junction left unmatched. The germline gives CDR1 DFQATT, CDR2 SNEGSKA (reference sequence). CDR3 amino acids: CSAHSGHVYEQYF. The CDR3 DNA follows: TGCAGTGCTCATAGCGGGCACGTTTACGAGCAGTACTTC.